These 2 T cell receptor beta chains came from one sample sequenced in a study of OX40 agonist ivuxolimab in advanced cancers. TCRdb's table, derived via immunoSEQ multiplex PCR, lists solely in-frame clones and lacks some. The repertoire holds around 60,000 clones, 80% to 90% seen once, with around 13% in the top ten. This specimen was CD4+ or CD8+ T cells sorted from blood, taken in a trial of the OX40 agonist ivuxolimab. All receptors come from an adult with an advanced solid tumor such as melanoma, head and neck, liver or kidney cancer.

The J gene is TRBJ2-7, the V gene TRBV6-1; D is possibly TRBD2 (6 bases). Trimming removed 3 bases from V and 1 base from J, with 10 bases in between. Germline CDR1 reads MNHNS; CDR2 reads SASEGT. CDR3 length equals 14 residues. CDR3 sequence: CASSDLGGSYEQYF. The CDR3 nucleotides are TGTGCCAGCAGTGACCTCGGGGGATCCTACGAGCAGTACTTC.

The V gene is TRBV7-2, the J gene TRBJ1-1; D is ambiguous. V gave up 0 bases and J gave up 10 bases, with 9 bases separating them. This CDR3 has 12 residues. CDR1 is SGHTA, CDR2 FQGNSA, per germline. This CDR3 reads CASSLAGGRAFF. The CDR3, as DNA: TGTGCCAGCAGCTTAGCAGGCGGTAGAGCTTTCTTT.